This T cell receptor (beta chain) was observed in a study of shared clonotypes between healthy human individuals (dated by TCRdb to the early 2020s). Broadly, across the study: Two women and a few men aged 18 to 49 years were included in the cohort. To estimate repertoire size and how much clonotypes are shared between individuals, the study performed deep sequencing of blood TCR repertoires from a handful of healthy adults. To increase sequencing depth and limit assay-specific biases, different laboratories used diverse techniques to prepare libraries and sequence TCR repertoires. Per donor, leukapheresis produced somewhere between about 0.9 and 9.5 billion PBMCs. General study outcomes and caveats: Based on pairwise subsampling, the degree of clonotype sharing among donors was expected to be affected by sequencing depth. Sampling was restricted to blood, and TCR repertoires in tissue are likely to differ from TCR repertoires in blood. Because the study included only a small number of donors, the genetic and exposure-history diversity represented was limited.

CDR1 is given as SGHVS and CDR2 as FNYEAQ, both from the germline V gene. The V end loses 2 bases and the J end loses 6 bases, and a stretch of 14 bases separates them. The CDR3 starts with the cysteine, ends with the phenylalanine, and has 14 residues. Only CDR3 DNA is held: 42 bases, read in frame from base 1. Donors were healthy HIV-negative adults with no recently reported acute infections or vaccinations. Every donor was a Caucasian adult residing in Nashville, Tennessee, USA. For unsorted samples, 90 million to 95 million PBMCs were counted, and genomic DNA was extracted using the QIAamp DNA Blood Mini kit. After blood collection by leukapheresis, PBMCs were isolated using Ficoll-Histopaque density gradient centrifugation and then cryopreserved in the vapor phase of liquid nitrogen. Using the deep immunoSEQ assay, TCR CDR3 regions were amplified from genomic DNA by multiplex PCR. Genomic DNA extracted from each cell subset was distributed evenly over all wells of several immunoSEQ 96-well plates, and each plate served as one replicate. For unsorted PBMC, roughly 0.3 ug of genomic DNA, equivalent to about 32,000 T cell genomes, went into each replicate PCR. Ten immunoSEQ deep assay plates were used to sequence the unsorted PBMC genomic DNA. The purified libraries were quantified using a Qubit 3.0 fluorometer, sized with a Bioanalyzer 2100, and then quantified again using the KAPA Library Quantification kit. A separate single-read 150-cycle Illumina NextSeq 550 flow cell was used to sequence each immunoSEQ 96-well plate. As for how the authors treated the data: Because the immunoSEQ output held only junctional sequences and lacked quality scores, the filtering could not match the filtering applied to full-length reads. Sequences were annotated with PyIR, a Python wrapper for IgBLAST v1.9, using IMGT germline references to assign V/J genes and CDR3. Any read was removed if the V/J assignment was weak (E-value above 1e-6), the CDR3 was missing, or the read contained stop codons, out-of-frame junctions, or ambiguous translated residues. V3J clonotypes were defined by identical inferred V gene, J gene, and CDR3 amino acid sequence. Percentage overlap between repertoires was computed as shared unique clonotypes divided by the size of the smaller repertoire. RTK rarefaction, the Chao1 estimator, and Recon v2.1 estimates of unobserved clonotypes were used to assess repertoire richness. TCRdb limited this immuneACCESS table to in-frame rearrangements with V and J called. A share of clones is missing; checked studies link under half to unresolved V genes, and the rest is unexplained. Clone size and V and J calls were adopted from that table, with D and trimming inferred from the DNA. Recorded for this sample are about 480,000 clones; more than 65% of them occurred a single time. Clones ranked in the top ten supply roughly 13% of the sample.

Concerning this clone itself: The antigen this receptor binds is unknown. Per-nucleotide qualities are absent, and no much larger clonotype sits a single base away.

The sequenced sample consisted of PBMCs. This TCR was recovered from a woman in her 40s in good health. Some clones in this sample may be carry-over from other donors' samples. The chain is encoded by TRBV7-6 joined to TRBJ2-7; 5 matching bases give a weak D call of TRBD2. The CDR3 protein: CASSLPSAGGEQYF. The nucleotide sequence is given as TGTGCCAGCAGCTTACCCTCCGCGGGTGGCGAGCAGTACTTC. Here the CDR3 is joined to the reference TRBV7-6 and TRBJ2-7 genes, and the full variable domain is: GAGVSQSPRYKVTKRGQDVALRCDPISGHVSLYWYRQALGQGPEFLTYFNYEAQQDKSGLPNDRFSAERPEGSISTLTIQRTEQRDSAMYRCASSLPSAGGEQYFGPGTRLTVT.